Presented here are 7 T cell receptor beta chains from one specimen sequenced in a study of T cells in Graves' hyperthyroidism and ophthalmopathy. Using RNA transcripts as the source, TCR beta CDR3 regions were amplified. An initial round of RT-PCR targeting the TCR CDR3 relied on the HTBI primer set. Each CDR3 protein gets one entry after TCRdb re-called the multiplex PCR reads with MiXCR. The table shows 300,000 to 400,000 distinct CDR3 sequences, with about 14% occurring only once. Sequenced: blood. The receptor set was obtained from a woman aged 25 to 39 with Graves' ophthalmopathy.

Of note for this clonotype: A clone one base away is much larger, so this may be a read error. The rearrangement links TRBV7-9 to TRBJ1-2; D perhaps matches TRBD1 (5 bases). The CDR3 contains 13 residues. The V gene's germline CDR1 is SEHNR and CDR2 FQNEAQ (reference sequence). CDR3 loop: CASGLVTDYGYTF. The DNA of the CDR3 is TGTGCCAGCGGCTTAGTGACAGACTATGGCTACACCTTC. The entire variable domain, with the rest obtained from reference TRBV7-9 and TRBJ1-2, is as follows: DTGVSQNPRHKITKRGQNVTFRCDPISEHNRLYWYRQTLGQGPEFLTYFQNEAQLEKSRLLSDRFSAERPKGSFSTLEIQRTEQGDSAMYLCASGLVTDYGYTFGSGTRLTVV.

The gene calls are TRBV4-1 and TRBJ1-3; 7 bases are shared with TRBD1. CDR3 size: 17 residues. The trim removed 1 base at V and 1 base at J, leaving 7 bases unmatched. Germline V gene lookup returns CDR1 MGHRA and CDR2 YSYEKL. CDR3 amino acids: CASSQAPGTASGNTIYF. The DNA for the CDR3 is TGCGCCAGCAGCCAAGCCCCTGGGACAGCTTCTGGAAACACCATATATTTT.

This clonotype was recorded many times. V gene TRBV10-2 combines with J gene TRBJ2-2; no reliable D call. Germline V gene data show CDR1 as WSHSY and CDR2 as SAAADI. The V end lost 10 bases, the J end lost 7 bases, and 16 bases lay between the germline ends. There are 13 residues in the CDR3. CDR3 DNA: TGCGCCACCACCGGTTTAGGTGTCGGGGAGCTGTTTTTT. This sequence encodes CATTGLGVGELFF.

This clonotype was seen ten or more times. This rearrangement joins TRBV12-3 or TRBV12-4 to TRBJ2-2, with 7 bases matching TRBD1. The CDR3 spans 14 residues. V was clipped by 5 bases and J by 5 bases; unmatched bases: 5. The CDR3, as DNA: TGTGCCAGCAGTCGGGACAGTGGGACCGGGGAGCTGTTTTTT. It translates to CASSRDSGTGELFF.

The table lists this clonotype with many counts. The chain is built from TRBV7-9 and TRBJ2-3; D perhaps matches TRBD1 (6 bases). The CDR3 spans 19 residues. V was shortened by 3 bases and J by 0 bases, with 22 bases between the two germline ends. The germline CDR1 and CDR2 sequences are SEHNR and FQNEAQ (reference sequence). CDR3 region: CASSFPRPGTGPSTDTQYF. The DNA for the CDR3 is TGTGCCAGCAGCTTCCCCCGCCCAGGCACAGGGCCTAGCACAGATACGCAGTATTTT.

V usage is TRBV19 and J usage is TRBJ1-2; TRBD1 agrees at 7 bases. Germline V gene lookup returns CDR1 LNHDA and CDR2 SQIVND (reference sequence). CDR3 size: 15 residues. J gave up 4 bases and V 5 bases, and 10 bases lay outside the gene matches. The CDR3 protein is CASSAPGQRVYGYTF. The CDR3 bases are TGTGCCAGTAGTGCACCGGGACAGAGAGTCTATGGCTACACCTTC.

The table lists this clonotype with a few counts. The chain has TRBV6-1 and TRBJ2-7; TRBD1 agrees at 9 bases. This CDR3 has 14 amino acids. V shed 6 bases and J 3 bases; nucleotides not matched to a gene: 6. Germline V gene data show CDR1 as MNHNS and CDR2 as SASEGT. CDR3 region: CASSGQGMGYEQYF. The DNA of the CDR3 is TGTGCCAGCAGCGGACAGGGGATGGGCTACGAGCAGTACTTC.